The 31 T cell receptor beta chains reported below all come from one sample, sequenced in a study of regulatory T cells in long-lasting Graves disease. The TCR beta library used iRepertoire HTBI primers with Arm-PCR amplification of CDR3. TCRdb reprocessed the multiplex PCR reads via MiXCR and lists one record per CDR3 protein. The sample yields some 370,000 distinct CDR3 sequences, 20% seen once. Time point of the sample: persistent/refractory GD, antithyroid drugs over 5 years with positive TRAb. PBMC RNA served as the TCR library source. The sequenced sample was peripheral blood mononuclear cells (PBMCs), obtained when the disease was refractory, from a patient treated with antithyroid drugs. The receptor set was obtained from a female donor with Graves disease.

This clonotype was seen a few times. One base away lies a much larger clone, so this may be a sequencing read error. The chain is built from TRBV2 and TRBJ2-5; D call uncertain. With 4 bases removed from V and 2 bases from J, the gap between germline ends came to 11 bases. Looked up from germline, CDR1 is SNHLY and CDR2 is FYNNEI. CDR3 size: 14 residues. CDR3 protein: CASSGLGLQETQYF. The DNA for the CDR3 is TGTGCCAGCAGTGGCCTGGGCCTACAAGAGACCCAGTACTTC. The full variable domain, completed using reference TRBV2 and TRBJ2-5, is EPEVTQTPSHQVTQMGQEVILRCVPISNHLYFYWYRQILGQKVEFLVSFYNNEISEKSEIFDDQFSVERPDGSNFTLKIRSTKLEDSAMYFCASSGLGLQETQYFGPGTRLLVL.

This chain links TRBV10-3 with TRBJ2-7; 8 bases are a match to TRBD2. The CDR3 is made up of 13 amino acids. Germline CDR1 ENHRY, CDR2 SYGVKD. After removal of 5 bases from V and 7 bases from J, the junction contained 7 bases not matched to a gene. The CDR3 is CAISPGGAAEQYF. CDR3 DNA sequence: TGTGCCATCAGTCCGGGGGGGGCGGCTGAGCAGTACTTC.

The chain carries TRBV12-5 and TRBJ2-7; D gene uncertain. V was cut by 2 bases and J by 2 bases, with 10 bases left in between. The CDR3 runs to 14 residues. Germline values: CDR1 LGHNT, CDR2 FRNRAP. CDR3 nucleotide sequence: TGTGCTAGTGGTTTGACAGCACCCGCCTACGAGCAGTACTTC. Its protein is CASGLTAPAYEQYF.

The chain is built from TRBV7-2 and TRBJ2-5; D gene unclear. CDR1 is SGHTA, CDR2 FQGNSA, per germline. The length of the CDR3 is 15 residues. V lost 5 bases and J lost 0, with 13 bases in between. CDR3 sequence reads: CASSKRRRNQETQYF. DNA for the CDR3: TGTGCCAGCAGCAAACGCAGGAGAAACCAAGAGACCCAGTACTTC.

This chain links TRBV7-8 with TRBJ1-2; D perhaps matches TRBD1 (5 bases). The CDR3 runs 13 residues. In germline, CDR1 is SGHVS, CDR2 FQNEAQ. The V end lost 6 bases, the J end lost 3 bases, and 11 bases lay between the germline ends. For the CDR3, the DNA is TGTGCCAGCAGTTGGGGCAGGGACTATGGCTACACCTTC. Protein product: CASSWGRDYGYTF.

This clonotype was detected ten times or more. This sequence joins TRBV2 and TRBJ1-2; TRBD1 aligns across 7 bases. V shed 6 bases, J shed 5 bases, and the junction held 12 bases outside the gene matches. CDR3 length: 15 residues. The germline V gene has CDR1 SNHLY and CDR2 FYNNEI. The CDR3 DNA sequence: TGTGCCAGCAGCGCGGGGGGAGGGGGCGGATATGGCTACACCTTC. Translated, it gives CASSAGGGGGYGYTF. Full variable domain (outside the CDR3, taken from reference TRBV2 and TRBJ1-2): EPEVTQTPSHQVTQMGQEVILRCVPISNHLYFYWYRQILGQKVEFLVSFYNNEISEKSEIFDDQFSVERPDGSNFTLKIRSTKLEDSAMYFCASSAGGGGGYGYTFGSGTRLTVV.

This chain uses TRBV6-1 with TRBJ2-7, with D unclear. In germline, CDR1 is MNHNS, CDR2 SASEGT. The CDR3 consists of 12 residues. The V end was cut by 3 bases, the J end by 3 bases, with 6 bases between. The CDR3 loop reads CASSEIGYEQYF. CDR3 nucleotides: TGTGCCAGCAGTGAGATTGGCTACGAGCAGTACTTC.

There are many counts of this clonotype. The chain is built from TRBV11-2 and TRBJ2-5; D perhaps matches TRBD2 (6 bases). The CDR3 has 15 residues. Germline V gene sequence: CDR1 SGHAT, CDR2 FQNNGV. V gave up 1 base and J gave up 0 bases, with 9 bases separating them. The CDR3 protein is CASSLAGGYQETQYF. CDR3 DNA sequence: TGTGCCAGCAGCTTAGCTGGGGGGTACCAAGAGACCCAGTACTTC.

The J gene is TRBJ1-3, the V gene TRBV12-3 or TRBV12-4; a possible D gene is TRBD1 (6 bases). The CDR3 is made up of 14 amino acids. The V end was cut by 5 bases, the J end by 2 bases, with 10 bases between. CDR3 in amino acids: CASSPQGTGNTIYF. The CDR3, as DNA: TGTGCCAGCAGTCCCCAGGGGACTGGAAACACCATATATTTT.

This chain links TRBV20-1 with TRBJ2-7; 8 positions agree with TRBD1. The CDR3 covers 20 residues. The V gene end was trimmed by 6 bases and the J gene end by 3 bases; junction bases not matched to a gene: 28. CDR1 and CDR2 from the germline V gene are DFQATT and SNEGSKA (reference sequence). The CDR3 sequence: CSASRMPNPLSLGTGYEQYF. Written as DNA, the CDR3 is TGCAGTGCCTCTAGGATGCCAAACCCACTTTCCCTAGGGACAGGCTACGAGCAGTACTTC.

This clonotype showed up many times. The chain employs TRBV7-2 and TRBJ2-7; a possible D gene is TRBD1 (7 bases). Trimming took 7 bases from V and 2 from J, leaving 18 bases between them. The CDR3 covers 15 residues. Germline lookup yields CDR1 SGHTA and CDR2 FQGNSA. Written as DNA, the CDR3 is TGTGCCAGCACAATGGGGGGACAGACCGCCTACGAGCAGTACTTC. Translated, it gives CASTMGGQTAYEQYF.

There are a few counts of this clonotype. The chain employs TRBV6-1 and TRBJ2-2, with D possibly TRBD1 on 6 matching bases. With 7 bases removed from V and 4 bases from J, the gap between germline ends came to 22 bases. The CDR3 totals 17 residues. Germline-derived CDR1 and CDR2 are MNHNS and SASEGT. The DNA for the CDR3 is TGTGCCAGCATCCCAAACCACAGGGTCCAGGGCACCGGGGAGCTGTTTTTT. This codes for CASIPNHRVQGTGELFF.

On this clonotype: The limits of the CDR3 on the DNA are not certain, so only TCRdb's listed CDR3 is given. The genes are TRBV7-8 and TRBJ1-1; the DNA was not compared with TRBD1, the D call given in the table. From germline, CDR1 is SGHVS and CDR2 FQNEAQ. The CDR3 sequence runs 21 residues, both termini included. This CDR3 reads CASSFYICSKTGGAQNTEAFF.

On this clonotype: One junction end disagrees with the germline gene, perhaps due to a read error. The gene calls are TRBV9 and TRBJ1-3; no definite D call. This CDR3 is 17 amino acids long. Germline loops: CDR1 SGDLS, CDR2 YYNGEE. The CDR3 reads CASSDNPDGLGGNTTYF. The CDR3 region has the DNA TGTGCCAGCAGCGATAATCCCGACGGCCTGGGTGGAAACACCACATATTTT.

This chain uses TRBV20-1 with TRBJ1-5, with D possibly being TRBD1 (5 bases). The CDR3 totals 14 residues. Looked up from germline, CDR1 is DFQATT and CDR2 is SNEGSKA (reference sequence). Trimming cost V 2 bases and J 1 base, with 9 bases left between them. The CDR3 DNA reads TGCAGTGCTAGACCGGCAGGGAGCAATCAGCCCCAGCATTTT. This translates into CSARPAGSNQPQHF.

The V gene is TRBV6-2 or TRBV6-3, the J gene TRBJ2-1; a weak D match, TRBD2 (6 bases). Trimming removed 0 bases from V and 0 bases from J, with 9 bases in between. In germline, CDR1 is MNHEY, CDR2 SVGEGT. The length of the CDR3 is 16 residues. CDR3 nucleotide sequence: TGTGCCAGCAGTTACTCCGGCGGGACCTCCTACAATGAGCAGTTCTTC. It codes for CASSYSGGTSYNEQFF.

This clonotype was recorded at least ten times. This rearrangement joins TRBV20-1 to TRBJ2-7; 7 bases map to TRBD2. Germline lookup yields CDR1 DFQATT and CDR2 SNEGSKA (reference sequence). The length of the CDR3 is 14 residues. V gave up 1 base and J gave up 3 bases; unmatched junction bases: 6. CDR3 amino acids: CSARGDTSDYEQYF. The CDR3 DNA reads TGCAGTGCTAGAGGCGACACTAGCGACTACGAGCAGTACTTC.

This chain connects TRBV27 to TRBJ2-1; a possible D gene is TRBD2 (5 bases). The CDR3 runs 15 residues. The V and J ends lost 2 bases and 9 bases respectively, with 17 bases between them. In germline, CDR1 is MNHEY, CDR2 SMNVEV (reference sequence). CDR3 residues: CASSLGLARTSEQFF. The CDR3 DNA follows: TGTGCCAGCAGTTTAGGTCTAGCACGTACAAGTGAGCAGTTCTTC.

This sequence joins TRBV5-6 and TRBJ1-6; TRBD1 is a possible D gene (6 bases). The V gene's germline CDR1 is SGHDT and CDR2 YYEEEE. V lost 4 bases to trimming and J lost 7 bases, with 12 bases between them. The CDR3 is 14 amino acids. The CDR3 region is CASSETGYNSPLHF. CDR3 sequence (DNA): TGTGCCAGCAGCGAGACAGGATACAATTCACCCCTCCACTTT. The variable domain in full, completed from reference TRBV5-6 and TRBJ1-6, reads DAGVTQSPTHLIKTRGQQVTLRCSPKSGHDTVSWYQQALGQGPQFIFQYYEEEERQRGNFPDRFSGHQFPNYSSELNVNALLLGDSALYLCASSETGYNSPLHFGNGTRLTVT.

V is TRBV11-3 and J is TRBJ2-2, with a weak D call TRBD1 (5 bases). With 6 bases removed from V and 0 bases from J, the gap between germline ends came to 8 bases. The CDR3 consists of 14 residues. CDR1 and CDR2 from the germline V gene are SGHNT and YENEEA. The CDR3 sequence: CASSQTANTGELFF. The CDR3 region has the DNA TGTGCCAGCAGTCAGACAGCGAACACCGGGGAGCTGTTTTTT.

This clonotype occurred many times. The V gene is TRBV29-1, the J gene TRBJ1-1; D is undetermined. Trimming left V 4 bases short and J 2 bases short, with 11 bases between. The CDR3 runs to 13 residues. Looked up from germline, CDR1 is SQVTM and CDR2 is ANQGSEA. CDR3 protein: CSVVGRLNTEAFF. The CDR3 DNA sequence: TGCAGCGTTGTCGGGAGATTAAACACTGAAGCTTTCTTT.

This clonotype occurred a few times. This sequence joins TRBV15 and TRBJ2-2; D remains unclear. V lost 6 bases to trimming and J lost 3 bases, with 8 bases between them. The CDR3 contains 13 residues. Germline values: CDR1 LNHNV, CDR2 YYDKDF (reference sequence). The DNA for the CDR3 is TGTGCCACCAGTATGGATGACACCGGGGAGCTGTTTTTT. It codes for CATSMDDTGELFF.

The chain has TRBV4-3 and TRBJ2-7, with D perhaps TRBD2 (6 bases). The V and J ends lost 0 bases and 5 bases respectively, with 17 bases between them. The CDR3 has 16 amino acids. Germline V lookup: CDR1 LGHNA, CDR2 YSLEER. Written as DNA, the CDR3 is TGCGCCAGCAGCCAAGAGAGGGCCGGGAGCCGCCACGAGCAGTACTTC. Translated: CASSQERAGSRHEQYF.

The table lists this clonotype with a few counts. The chain couples TRBV11-2 to TRBJ2-7; tentative D call: TRBD2 (6 bases). V was trimmed by 0 bases and J by 5 bases, leaving 14 bases between them. This CDR3 has 15 amino acids. Looked up from germline, CDR1 is SGHAT and CDR2 is FQNNGV. CDR3 nucleotide sequence: TGTGCCAGCAGCTTAGAATCAACGGGAGTCCACGAGCAGTACTTC. Amino acid sequence: CASSLESTGVHEQYF.

This clonotype was observed many times. At one of its ends the junction is not consistent with the germline gene, which may arise from a read error. The chain recombines TRBV6-5 with TRBJ2-6, with D maybe TRBD2 (6 bases). Germline loops: CDR1 MNHEY, CDR2 SVGAGI. The CDR3 totals 20 residues. For the CDR3, the DNA is TGTGCCAGCAGCTACTCCGGGGAGGTGTGGCGGTACTCTGGGGCCAACGTCCTGACTTTC. This codes for CASSYSGEVWRYSGANVLTF.

This clonotype was observed a few times. CDR3 residues: CASSQRTSSYEQYF. CDR3 DNA: TGTGCCAGCAGCCAAAGGACTAGCAGCTACGAGCAGTACTTC. The chain recombines TRBV3-1 with TRBJ2-7; TRBD2 aligns across 8 bases. The CDR3 totals 14 residues. CDR1 LGHDT and CDR2 YNNKEL come from the germline V gene (reference sequence). V shed 2 bases, J shed 3 bases, and the junction held 3 bases outside the gene matches.

In its sample, this clonotype was seen a few times. The V call is TRBV25-1, the J call TRBJ1-6, with D hard to call. This CDR3 region has 14 residues. The germline V gene encodes CDR1 MGHDK and CDR2 SYGVNS. Trimming left V 6 bases short and J 2 bases short, with 8 bases between. In nucleotides, the CDR3 is TGTGCCAGCAGGGAGACTGCCTATAATTCACCCCTCCACTTT. Its translation: CASRETAYNSPLHF.

This clonotype was counted many times. V and J are TRBV2 and TRBJ2-7; D is unclear. The CDR3 spans 16 residues. V was clipped by 0 bases and J by 4 bases, with 16 bases between them. Germline V gene data show CDR1 as SNHLY and CDR2 as FYNNEI. The CDR3 DNA reads TGTGCCAGCAGTGAAGCTCCTAATGAGAATCGGTACGAGCAGTACTTC. As protein: CASSEAPNENRYEQYF. The full variable domain, rest sourced from reference TRBV2 and TRBJ2-7, is EPEVTQTPSHQVTQMGQEVILRCVPISNHLYFYWYRQILGQKVEFLVSFYNNEISEKSEIFDDQFSVERPDGSNFTLKIRSTKLEDSAMYFCASSEAPNENRYEQYFGPGTRLTVT.

The chain uses TRBV19 and TRBJ1-5, with D perhaps matching TRBD1 (5 bases). Germline CDR1 reads LNHDA; CDR2 reads SQIVND (reference sequence). The CDR3 consists of 19 residues. The V end was cut by 0 bases, the J end by 3 bases, with 21 bases between. The CDR3 bases are TGTGCCAGTAGTATAGAACTTGATGGGGGGGATCCAAACAATCAGCCCCAGCATTTT. Translation gives CASSIELDGGDPNNQPQHF.

The V gene is TRBV15, the J gene TRBJ2-5; 8 bases match TRBD2. The CDR3 is made up of 16 amino acids. J was trimmed by 1 base and V by 5 bases; bases with no gene match: 9. Germline lookup yields CDR1 LNHNV and CDR2 YYDKDF (reference sequence). The DNA for the CDR3 is TGTGCCACCAGCTGGGGGAGGACTAGCTCCCAAGAGACCCAGTACTTC. Its protein product is CATSWGRTSSQETQYF.

This clonotype was detected only a few times. The chain uses TRBV10-2 and TRBJ2-2; D is undetermined. In germline, CDR1 is WSHSY, CDR2 SAAADI. The V end lost 5 bases, the J end lost 0 bases, and 4 bases lay between the germline ends. The length of the CDR3 is 13 residues. The chain's CDR3 is CASSRTNTGELFF. For the CDR3, the DNA is TGCGCCAGCAGTCGGACGAACACCGGGGAGCTGTTTTTT.